This T cell receptor (beta chain) was sequenced for a study of molecular identifiers for immune sequencing clone quantification. The overall study: Four portions were sequenced after RNA from roughly 18,000 or 92,000 naive CD8 cells was split five ways in replicates. Study results and limitations: In naive cells, clones above 20 RNA copies held under 1% of molecules, whereas in effector cells they held over 97%.

As regards this clonotype: Its antigen remains unidentified.

Preparation methods for the bulk TCR libraries were those previously described, with listed TCR primers. Using its own MiXCR run on the PCR reads, TCRdb lists one record per CDR3 protein. The profile shows over 90,000 distinct CDR3 sequences, 30% to 35% of them singletons. Naive CD8 T cells underwent sorting with the CD8+CD4-CCR7+CD45RA+ definition. The CDR3 has 12 residues. V lost 6 bases and J 10 bases, leaving 13 bases between the germline ends. Germline V gene sequence: CDR1 MNHNY, CDR2 SVGAGI (reference sequence). The sequence was collected from a human donor in good health. Some libraries in this study had Jurkat cell RNA spiked in. Sequenced input: naive CD8+ T cells from blood, with Jurkat cell RNA spiked in. The subset here: FACS-sorted CD8+CD4-CCR7+CD45RA+ naive T cells. The chain combines TRBV6-6 with TRBJ2-1; D is possibly TRBD1 (5 bases). CDR3 region: CASRQGGAEQFF. CDR3 DNA sequence: TGTGCCAGCAGACAAGGTGGGGCAGAGCAGTTCTTC.